A selection of T cell receptor beta chains follows, all from one sample in a study of blood T cell repertoires in COVID-19. TCRdb's table, derived via immunoSEQ multiplex PCR, lists solely in-frame clones and lacks some. This sample yields around 63,000 clones, of which 79% are seen a single time; over 25% belongs to the top ten. The source material was peripheral blood. Receptors originate from a human donor in a cohort sampled during active COVID-19. Both conserved end residues are part of each CDR3. D genes are given only for firm matches. Clone size is shown for a subset of rows, as once, few, many or a class of expanded clone.

TRBJ1-1 TRBV19 NA NA TGTGCCAGCCTGGGGGGGCAGAACACTGAAGCTTTCTTT CASLGGQNTEAFF
TRBJ2-1 TRBV12-5 TRBD2 few TGTGCTAGTGTCTCGCGGGAGACCTCCTACAATGAGCAGTTCTTC CASVSRETSYNEQFF
TRBJ2-7 TRBV12-3/TRBV12-4 NA once TGTGCCAGCAGTTTAGAAGCGGGCGAGCAGTACTTC CASSLEAGEQYF
TRBJ1-4 TRBV7-2 NA NA TGTGCCAGCAGCTTTAACAATCCTGACAGGACCCGGGAAAAACTGTTTTTT CASSFNNPDRTREKLFF
TRBJ1-1 TRBV7-8 NA few TGTGCCAGCAGCTTCAGGGAGGCTGAAGCTTTCTTT CASSFREAEAFF
TRBJ1-1 TRBV6-6 NA NA TGTGCCAGCAGTTCCCCTCGTTGGAACACTGAAGCTTTCTTT CASSSPRWNTEAFF
TRBJ1-6 TRBV15 TRBD1 NA TGTGCCACCAGCAGAGTTCGGACAGGCGGCTCACCCCTCCACTTT CATSRVRTGGSPLHF
TRBJ2-1 TRBV5-1 TRBD2 NA TGCGCCAGCTTATCCGGGAGGGCGCCTACCTACAATGAGCAGTTCTTC CASLSGRAPTYNEQFF
TRBJ2-7 TRBV5-1 TRBD1 NA TGCGCCAGCAGGTTGGCCGGGACAGGGGGTGAACAGTACTTC CASRLAGTGGEQYF
TRBJ1-1 TRBV9 TRBD1 NA TGTGCCAGCAGCGCAGGGGGCAGCGACACTGAAGCTTTCTTT CASSAGGSDTEAFF
TRBJ1-5 TRBV19 NA NA TGTGCCAGCCAAAGAGGAGATACGGGCAATCAGCCCCAGCATTTT CASQRGDTGNQPQHF
TRBJ2-7 TRBV28 TRBD2 NA TGTGCCAGCAGTTACCGAACCGGGACTAGCGGGAGGGCTCTCACCCCTTGGGAGCAGTACTTC CASSYRTGTSGRALTPWEQYF
TRBJ1-1 TRBV7-9 NA NA TGTGCCAGCAGCTTAGGGATCGGGGTAGACACTGAAGCTTTCTTT CASSLGIGVDTEAFF
TRBJ2-1 TRBV24-1 TRBD2 NA TGTGCCACCAGTGATACGGGACTAGCGGGAGGAAGCTACAATGAGCAGTTCTTC CATSDTGLAGGSYNEQFF
TRBJ2-1 TRBV29-1 NA once TGCAGCGTTGAAGAGCGCAGGGTGGTCTGGAATGAGCAGTTCTTC CSVEERRVVWNEQFF
TRBJ1-2 TRBV25-1 NA NA TGTGCCAGCAGTGGCCGGGTCTGGGGCTACACCTTC CASSGRVWGYTF
TRBJ1-6 TRBV5-1 TRBD1 NA TGCGCCAGCAGAGTCGCAGGGGGCGGCGGGAAGTCACCCCTCCACTTT CASRVAGGGGKSPLHF
TRBJ1-2 TRBV5-5 TRBD1 NA TGTGCCAGCAGAACTGCCGGGACAGGACTTAACTATGGCTACACCTTC CASRTAGTGLNYGYTF
TRBJ2-2 TRBV5-1 NA once TGCGCCAGCAGCGCCGGGACGCGGGGTTCCGGGGAGCTGTTTTTT CASSAGTRGSGELFF
TRBJ2-1 TRBV4-1 NA NA TGCGCCAGCAGCCAGGGGCAGGGAGGATATGAGCAGTTCTTC CASSQGQGGYEQFF
TRBJ1-1 TRBV24-1 NA NA TGTGCCACCAGTGACCAAACCGACAGGATAGCGAACACTGAAGCTTTCTTT CATSDQTDRIANTEAFF
TRBJ1-3 TRBV5-1 TRBD1 NA TGCGCCAGCAGCCCCGAGGGTACCGGACAGGGAGCATCTGGAAACACCATATATTTT CASSPEGTGQGASGNTIYF
TRBJ2-1 TRBV24-1 TRBD2 few TGTGCCACCAGTGACTCAAGCGGGAGGCTCAATGAGCAGTTCTTC CATSDSSGRLNEQFF
TRBJ2-3 TRBV4-1 TRBD1 NA TGCGCCAGCAGCCTCGGACAGGGAGGAGATACGCAGTATTTT CASSLGQGGDTQYF
TRBJ2-1 TRBV18 TRBD2 NA TGTGCCAGCTCACCAGGACTAGCGGACAATGAGCAGTTCTTC CASSPGLADNEQFF
TRBJ1-2 TRBV28 NA NA TGTGCCAGCTTGCCGACAGCTCGGAACTATGGCTACACCTTC CASLPTARNYGYTF
TRBJ1-2 TRBV9 TRBD1 NA TGTGCCAGCAGCGTAGGACAGGGGGGGACTAACTATGGCTACACCTTC CASSVGQGGTNYGYTF
TRBJ1-2 TRBV10-3 NA NA TGTGCCATCAGTGACCGTATCTCGGGGTATGGCGGCTACACCTTC CAISDRISGYGGYTF
TRBJ2-1 TRBV20-1 TRBD1 NA TGCAGTGCCAACGACAGGGCTGAGCAGTTCTTC CSANDRAEQFF
TRBJ2-5 TRBV12-3/TRBV12-4 NA NA TGTGCCAGCACACCCAGGGCGGAAGAGACCCAGTACTTC CASTPRAEETQYF
TRBJ2-3 TRBV7-2 TRBD2 NA TGTGCCAGCAGCTTAGGTTTAGCGGGAGGAGATACGCAGTATTTT CASSLGLAGGDTQYF
TRBJ1-4 TRBV9 NA NA TGTGCCAGCAGCGCCTCTTTGGGCAGTGTTAATGAAAAACTGTTTTTT CASSASLGSVNEKLFF
TRBJ2-2 TRBV30 TRBD2 NA TGTGCCTGGAGTCCTCTGTTAGCGGGAGGCACCGGGGAGCTGTTTTTT CAWSPLLAGGTGELFF
TRBJ2-1 TRBV27 TRBD2 NA TGTGCCAGCAGTTTACTGTCTAGCGGGACTACCTACAATGAGCAGTTCTTC CASSLLSSGTTYNEQFF
TRBJ2-3 TRBV6-4 TRBD2 NA TGTGCCAGCAGACCCGGGACTAGTGCAAATACGCAGTATTTT CASRPGTSANTQYF
TRBJ1-1 TRBV11-2 NA few TGTGCCAGCAGCCCGATACGGGGAAAGAACACTGAAGCTTTCTTT CASSPIRGKNTEAFF
TRBJ2-3 TRBV7-8 TRBD2 NA TGTGCCAGCAGCACAATAAGGGACTACGATACGCAGTATTTT CASSTIRDYDTQYF
TRBJ2-5 TRBV24-1 TRBD1 NA TGTGCCACCAGTGATTCCCGGACAGGAGAAGAGACCCAGTACTTC CATSDSRTGEETQYF
TRBJ2-1 TRBV3-1/TRBV3-2 NA NA TGTGCCAGCAGCCCCGCCGGGGGTACCTACAATGAGCAGTTCTTC CASSPAGGTYNEQFF
TRBJ1-5 TRBV28 NA NA TGTGCCAGCAGTTTACATTCCACAGGTTCCTTCGGGGAGGGTAGCAATCAGCCCCAGCATTTT CASSLHSTGSFGEGSNQPQHF
TRBJ1-2 TRBV6-5 TRBD1 few TGTGCCAGCAGAGGTACAGGGGGCGACTATGGCTACACCTTC CASRGTGGDYGYTF
TRBJ2-7 TRBV11-3 TRBD1 few TGTGCCAGCAGCTACGGACAGGGCCACCCGTACTTC CASSYGQGHPYF
TRBJ2-7 TRBV27 NA NA TGTGCCAGCACCAGTTTGGGGGCGCGAGTTCACGAGCAGTACTTC CASTSLGARVHEQYF
TRBJ2-7 TRBV18 TRBD1 NA TGTGCCAGCTCAAACAGGGGGCAAAACGAGCAGTACTTC CASSNRGQNEQYF